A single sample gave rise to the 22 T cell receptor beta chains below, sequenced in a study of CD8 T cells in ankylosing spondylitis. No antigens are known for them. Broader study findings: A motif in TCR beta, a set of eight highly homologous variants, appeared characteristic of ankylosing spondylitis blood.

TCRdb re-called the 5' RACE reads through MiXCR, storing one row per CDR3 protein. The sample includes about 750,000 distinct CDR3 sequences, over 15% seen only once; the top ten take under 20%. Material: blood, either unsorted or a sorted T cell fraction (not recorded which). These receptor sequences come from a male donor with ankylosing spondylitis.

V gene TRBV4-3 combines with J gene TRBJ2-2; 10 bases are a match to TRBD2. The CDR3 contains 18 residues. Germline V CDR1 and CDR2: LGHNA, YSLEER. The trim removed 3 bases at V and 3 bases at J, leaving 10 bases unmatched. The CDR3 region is CASSQGWLAGVDTGELFF. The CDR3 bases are TGCGCCAGCAGCCAGGGCTGGCTAGCGGGAGTTGACACCGGGGAGCTGTTTTTT.

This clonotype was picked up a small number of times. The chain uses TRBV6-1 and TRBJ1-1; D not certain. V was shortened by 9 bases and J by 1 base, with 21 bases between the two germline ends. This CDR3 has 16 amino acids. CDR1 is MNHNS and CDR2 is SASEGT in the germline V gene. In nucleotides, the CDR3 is TGTGCCAGTGCGGGGTATGGATTTTTGGGGAACACTGAAGCTTTCTTT. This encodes CASAGYGFLGNTEAFF.

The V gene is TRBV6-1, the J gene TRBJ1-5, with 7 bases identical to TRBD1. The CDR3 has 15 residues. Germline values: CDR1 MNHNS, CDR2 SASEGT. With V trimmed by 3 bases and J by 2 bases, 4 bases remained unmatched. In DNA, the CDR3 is TGTGCCAGCAGTGACCTTCAGGGGGGCAATCAGCCCCAGCATTTT. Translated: CASSDLQGGNQPQHF.

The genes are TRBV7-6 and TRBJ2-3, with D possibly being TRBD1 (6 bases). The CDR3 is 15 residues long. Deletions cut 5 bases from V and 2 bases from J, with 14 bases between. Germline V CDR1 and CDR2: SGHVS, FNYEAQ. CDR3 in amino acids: CASSRRQAYTDTQYF. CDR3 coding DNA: TGTGCCAGCAGCAGACGACAGGCTTACACAGATACGCAGTATTTT.

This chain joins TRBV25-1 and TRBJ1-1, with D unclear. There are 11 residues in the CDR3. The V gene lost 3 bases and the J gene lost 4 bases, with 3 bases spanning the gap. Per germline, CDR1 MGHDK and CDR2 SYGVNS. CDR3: CASSDSTEAFF. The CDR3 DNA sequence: TGTGCCAGCAGTGATAGCACTGAAGCTTTCTTT.

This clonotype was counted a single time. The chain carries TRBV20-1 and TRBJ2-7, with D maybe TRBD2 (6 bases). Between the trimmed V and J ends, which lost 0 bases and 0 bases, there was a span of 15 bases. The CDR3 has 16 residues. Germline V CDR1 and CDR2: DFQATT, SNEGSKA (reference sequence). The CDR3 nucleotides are TGCAGTGCTAGAGACGCGCTAGCGAAAAGCTCCTACGAGCAGTACTTC. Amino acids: CSARDALAKSSYEQYF.

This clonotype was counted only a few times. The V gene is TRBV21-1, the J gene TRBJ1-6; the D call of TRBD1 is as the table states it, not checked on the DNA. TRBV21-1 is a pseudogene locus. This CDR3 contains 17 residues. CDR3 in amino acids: CASSKADGTGGQSPLHF. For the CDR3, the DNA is TGTGCCAGCAGCAAAGCCGACGGGACAGGGGGCCAATCACCCCTCCACTTT.

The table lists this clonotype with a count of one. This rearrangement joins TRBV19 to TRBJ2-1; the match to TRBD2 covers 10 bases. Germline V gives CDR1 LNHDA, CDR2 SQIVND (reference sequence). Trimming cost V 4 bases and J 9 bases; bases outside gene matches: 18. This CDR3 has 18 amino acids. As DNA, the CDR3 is TGTGCCAGTAGTACATTCCCACGCCTAGCGGGAGAGGACTGTGAGCAGTTCTTC. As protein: CASSTFPRLAGEDCEQFF.

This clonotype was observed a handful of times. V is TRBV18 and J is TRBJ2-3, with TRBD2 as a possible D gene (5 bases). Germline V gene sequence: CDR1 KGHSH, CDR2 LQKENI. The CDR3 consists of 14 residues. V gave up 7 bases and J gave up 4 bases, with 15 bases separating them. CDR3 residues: CASCLVGESDTQYF. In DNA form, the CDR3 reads TGTGCCAGCTGTCTGGTGGGAGAGTCAGATACGCAGTATTTT.

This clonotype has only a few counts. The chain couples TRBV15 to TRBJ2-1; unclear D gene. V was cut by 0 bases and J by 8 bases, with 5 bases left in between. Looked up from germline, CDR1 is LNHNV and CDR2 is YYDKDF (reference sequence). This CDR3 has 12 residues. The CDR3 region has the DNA TGTGCCACCAGCAGAGATGACTATGAGCAGTTCTTC. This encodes CATSRDDYEQFF.

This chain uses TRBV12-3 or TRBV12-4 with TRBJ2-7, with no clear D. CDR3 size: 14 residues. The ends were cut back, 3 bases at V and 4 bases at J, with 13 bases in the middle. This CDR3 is CASSLNTAEYEQYF. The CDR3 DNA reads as TGTGCCAGCAGTTTGAACACGGCAGAATACGAGCAGTACTTC.

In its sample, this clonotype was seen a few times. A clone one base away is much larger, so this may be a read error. The CDR3 loop is CSVDIGNTEAFF. CDR3 sequence (DNA): TGCAGCGTTGATATAGGGAACACTGAAGCTTTCTTT. The V call is TRBV29-1, the J call TRBJ1-1; D not resolved. Trimming shortened V by 3 bases and J by 1 base, and 6 bases separated the two germline ends. In germline, CDR1 is SQVTM, CDR2 ANQGSEA. This CDR3 region has 12 residues.

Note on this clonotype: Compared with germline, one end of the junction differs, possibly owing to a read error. In DNA, the CDR3 is TGCAGCGCTGAAGGGGGGGGTGATAGGTATGGCTACACCTTC. As protein: CSAEGGGDRYGYTF. This rearrangement joins TRBV29-1 to TRBJ1-2, with a tentative D call TRBD1 (6 bases). CDR1 and CDR2 from the germline V gene are SQVTM and ANQGSEA. The CDR3 is 14 residues long.

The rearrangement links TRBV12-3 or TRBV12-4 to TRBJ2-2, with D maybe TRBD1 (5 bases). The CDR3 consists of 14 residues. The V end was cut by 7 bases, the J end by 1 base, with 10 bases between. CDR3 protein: CASTQQVNTGELFF. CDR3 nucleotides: TGTGCCAGCACCCAACAGGTGAACACCGGGGAGCTGTTTTTT.

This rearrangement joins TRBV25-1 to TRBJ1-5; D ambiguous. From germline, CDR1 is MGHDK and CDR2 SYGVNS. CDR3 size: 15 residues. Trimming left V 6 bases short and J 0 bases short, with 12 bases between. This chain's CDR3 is CASSETGDSNQPQHF. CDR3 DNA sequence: TGTGCCAGCAGCGAGACGGGCGATAGCAATCAGCCCCAGCATTTT.

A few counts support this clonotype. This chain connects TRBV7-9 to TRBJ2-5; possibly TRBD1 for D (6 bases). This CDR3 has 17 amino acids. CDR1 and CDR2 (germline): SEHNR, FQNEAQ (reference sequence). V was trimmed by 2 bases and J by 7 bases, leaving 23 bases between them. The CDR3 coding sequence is TGTGCCAGCAGCTTAAACCCTGGACAGACCAGCTGGATGACCCAGTACTTC. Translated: CASSLNPGQTSWMTQYF.

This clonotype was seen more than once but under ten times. CDR3 residues: CASSQDPEGNEQFF. In DNA, the CDR3 is TGCGCCAGCAGCCAAGACCCGGAGGGCAATGAGCAGTTCTTC. The chain couples TRBV4-1 to TRBJ2-1; weak D call: TRBD2 (6 bases). Trimming left V 0 bases short and J 6 bases short, with 9 bases between. This CDR3 spans 14 amino acids. Per the germline V gene, CDR1 is MGHRA and CDR2 is YSYEKL.

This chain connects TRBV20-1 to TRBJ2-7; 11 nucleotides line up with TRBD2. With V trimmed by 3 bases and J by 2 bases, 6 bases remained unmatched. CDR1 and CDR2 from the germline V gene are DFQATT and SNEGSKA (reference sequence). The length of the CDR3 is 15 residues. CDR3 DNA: TGCAGTGCTAGTTTAGCGGGAGGGCTTGCCTACGAGCAGTACTTC. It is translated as CSASLAGGLAYEQYF.

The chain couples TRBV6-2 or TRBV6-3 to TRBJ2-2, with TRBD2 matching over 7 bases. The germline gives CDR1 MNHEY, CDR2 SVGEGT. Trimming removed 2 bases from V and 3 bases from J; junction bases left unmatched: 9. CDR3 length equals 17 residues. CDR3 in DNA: TGTGCCAGCAGTTACCCTAGGCCTGCGGGAGACACCGGGGAGCTGTTTTTT. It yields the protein CASSYPRPAGDTGELFF.

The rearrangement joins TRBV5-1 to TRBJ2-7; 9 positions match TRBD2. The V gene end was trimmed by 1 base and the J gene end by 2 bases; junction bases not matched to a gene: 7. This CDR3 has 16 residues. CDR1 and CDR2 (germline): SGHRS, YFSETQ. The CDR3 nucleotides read TGCGCCAGCAGCTTGTTACCGGGACTAGCCCCCTACGAGCAGTACTTC. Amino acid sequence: CASSLLPGLAPYEQYF.

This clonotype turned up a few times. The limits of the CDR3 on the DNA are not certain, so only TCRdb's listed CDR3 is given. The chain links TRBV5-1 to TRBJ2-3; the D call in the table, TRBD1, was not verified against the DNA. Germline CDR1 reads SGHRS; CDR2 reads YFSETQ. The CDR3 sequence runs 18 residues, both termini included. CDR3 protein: CASRAFGSGQGSSDTQYF.

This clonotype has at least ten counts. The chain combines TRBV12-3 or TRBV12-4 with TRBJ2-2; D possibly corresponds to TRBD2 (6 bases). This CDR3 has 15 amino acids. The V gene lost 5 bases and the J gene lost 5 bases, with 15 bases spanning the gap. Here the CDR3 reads CASSKKTAGTGELFF. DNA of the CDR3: TGTGCCAGCAGTAAAAAGACGGCGGGAACCGGGGAGCTGTTTTTT.